Given below is one T cell receptor (beta chain) in context. The data were obtained in a study of sequential checkpoint blockade in melanoma. Germline values: CDR1 DFQATT, CDR2 SNEGSKA (reference sequence). V lost 2 bases, J lost 3 bases, and 5 bases lay in between. CDR3 length: 11 amino acids. This sample's treatment: randomized to nivolumab then ipilimumab (arm A) or the reverse (arm B). Assay used: immunoSEQ multiplex PCR; TCRdb lists only in-frame clones, some missing. The sample gives under 25,000 clones, 73% of which show up once; around 20% is in the top ten. J is TRBJ2-7 and V is TRBV20-1; no reliable D call. The sample consisted of CD8+ T cells sorted from blood (inferred from file names), taken from a patient given nivolumab and ipilimumab in sequence. The TCR sequence derives from a human donor with melanoma. The CDR3 nucleotides are TGCAGTGCTAGATTAGACTACGAGCAGTACTTC. It encodes CSARLDYEQYF.